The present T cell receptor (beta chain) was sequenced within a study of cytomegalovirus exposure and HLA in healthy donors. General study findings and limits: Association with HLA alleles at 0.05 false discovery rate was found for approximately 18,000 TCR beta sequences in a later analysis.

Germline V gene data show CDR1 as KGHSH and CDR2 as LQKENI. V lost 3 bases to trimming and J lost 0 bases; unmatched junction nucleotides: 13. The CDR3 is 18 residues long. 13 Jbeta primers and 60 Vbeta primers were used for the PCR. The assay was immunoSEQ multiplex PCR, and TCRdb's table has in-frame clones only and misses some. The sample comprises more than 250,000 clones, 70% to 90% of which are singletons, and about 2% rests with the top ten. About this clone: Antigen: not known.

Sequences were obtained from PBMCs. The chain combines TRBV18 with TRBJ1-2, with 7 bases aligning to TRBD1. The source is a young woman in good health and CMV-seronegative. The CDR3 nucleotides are TGTGCCAGCTCACCGGAAGGGGGCGCGACCCGATCTAACTATGGCTACACCTTC. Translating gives CASSPEGGATRSNYGYTF.